This paragraph covers one T cell receptor beta chain sequence. The data derive from a study of cytomegalovirus exposure and HLA in healthy donors. PCR was performed using 60 Vbeta and 13 Jbeta primers. Assay: immunoSEQ multiplex PCR; the TCRdb copy retains only in-frame clones and omits some. The sample lists approximately 180,000 clones, about 76% occurring once. This CDR3 is built from 13 residues. Trimming took off 10 bases at V and 2 bases at J, with 15 bases between the two ends. Per the germline V gene, CDR1 is MNHNS and CDR2 is SASEGT. This receptor was taken from a woman between 50 and 59 years old in good health and CMV-seronegative. Sequenced sample: PBMCs. The J gene is TRBJ2-7, the V gene TRBV6-1; TRBD1 is a possible D gene (6 bases). The chain's CDR3 is CAIPGQQAYEQYF. The CDR3 DNA reads TGTGCCATCCCGGGACAACAAGCCTACGAGCAGTACTTC.